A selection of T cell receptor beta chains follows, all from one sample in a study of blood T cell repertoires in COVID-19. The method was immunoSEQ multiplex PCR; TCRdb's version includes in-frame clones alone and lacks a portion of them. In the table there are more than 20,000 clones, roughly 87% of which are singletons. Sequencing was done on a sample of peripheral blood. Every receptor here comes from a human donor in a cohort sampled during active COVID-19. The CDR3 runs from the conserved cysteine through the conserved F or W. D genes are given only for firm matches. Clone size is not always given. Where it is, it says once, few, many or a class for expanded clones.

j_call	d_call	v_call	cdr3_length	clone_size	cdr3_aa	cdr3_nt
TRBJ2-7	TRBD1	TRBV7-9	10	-	CAMRDRGQYF	TGTGCCATGAGGGACAGGGGGCAGTACTTC
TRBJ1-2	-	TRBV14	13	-	CASSRTDNYGYTF	TGTGCCAGCAGCCGGACAGATAATTATGGCTACACCTTC
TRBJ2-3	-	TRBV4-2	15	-	CASSQAEGTTDTQYF	TGTGCCAGCAGCCAAGCGGAGGGAACCACAGATACGCAGTATTTT
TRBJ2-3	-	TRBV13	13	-	CASSILQQDTQYF	TGTGCCAGCAGCATCCTACAGCAAGATACGCAGTATTTT
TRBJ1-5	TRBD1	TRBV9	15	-	CASSVGGQGSQPQHF	TGTGCCAGCAGCGTAGGGGGACAGGGTAGTCAGCCCCAGCATTTT
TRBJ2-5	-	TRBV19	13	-	CASSIARAETQYF	TGTGCCAGTAGTATTGCCAGGGCTGAGACCCAGTACTTC
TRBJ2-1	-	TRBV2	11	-	CASSLNNEQFF	TGTGCCAGCAGCCTAAACAATGAGCAGTTCTTC
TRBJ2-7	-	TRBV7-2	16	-	CASSLPLSGHSYEQYF	TGTGCCAGCAGCCTGCCGTTGAGCGGCCACTCCTACGAGCAGTACTTC
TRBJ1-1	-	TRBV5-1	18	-	CASSLRPQGSSWNTEAFF	TGCGCCAGCAGCCTGCGCCCCCAGGGGAGTAGCTGGAACACTGAAGCTTTCTTT
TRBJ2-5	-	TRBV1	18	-	CTSSQAGWASGGQETQYF	TGCACCAGCAGCCAGGCGGGGTGGGCTAGCGGGGGCCAAGAGACCCAGTACTTC
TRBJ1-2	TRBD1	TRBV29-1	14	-	CSVGGTEREYGYTF	TGCAGCGTTGGAGGGACAGAGCGCGAGTATGGCTACACCTTC
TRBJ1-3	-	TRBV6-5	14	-	CATRRGGLGNTIYF	TGTGCCACGAGACGGGGGGGACTTGGAAACACCATATATTTT
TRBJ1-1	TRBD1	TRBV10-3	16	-	CAISPRPGGANTEAFF	TGTGCCATCAGCCCCCGGCCAGGGGGCGCGAACACTGAAGCTTTCTTT
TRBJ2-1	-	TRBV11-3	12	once	CASSDSSREQFF	TGTGCCAGCAGCGACTCCAGTCGGGAGCAGTTCTTC
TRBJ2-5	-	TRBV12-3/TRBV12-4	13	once	CASSPTRGETQYF	TGTGCCAGCAGTCCAACCCGGGGGGAGACCCAGTACTTC
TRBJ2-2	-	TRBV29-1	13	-	CSVGQSNTGELFF	TGCAGCGTTGGACAGTCGAACACCGGGGAGCTGTTTTTT
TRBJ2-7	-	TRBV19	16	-	CASRDGAGQYADEQYF	TGTGCCAGTAGAGATGGGGCGGGACAGTACGCCGACGAGCAGTACTTC
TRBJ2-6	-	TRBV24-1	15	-	CATSAGTMGANVLTF	TGTGCCACCAGTGCTGGGACAATGGGGGCCAACGTCCTGACTTTC
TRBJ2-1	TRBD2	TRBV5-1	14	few	CASRTGLAGDEQFF	TGCGCCAGCAGGACGGGACTAGCGGGAGATGAGCAGTTCTTC
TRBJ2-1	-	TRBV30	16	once	CAWSVGTSFFYNEQFF	TGTGCCTGGAGTGTGGGGACTTCGTTCTTCTACAATGAGCAGTTCTTC
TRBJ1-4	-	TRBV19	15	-	CASSTGGGANEKLFF	TGTGCCAGTAGCACCGGAGGAGGAGCTAATGAAAAACTGTTTTTT
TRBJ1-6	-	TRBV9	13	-	CASSPEGSGPLHF	TGTGCCAGCAGCCCCGAGGGCTCGGGGCCCCTCCACTTT
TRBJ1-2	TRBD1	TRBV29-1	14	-	CSVESGTGRYGYTF	TGCAGCGTTGAATCCGGGACAGGAAGATATGGCTACACCTTC
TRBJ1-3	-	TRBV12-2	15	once	CASRLTQGSGNTIYF	TGTGCAAGTCGCTTAACTCAGGGGTCTGGAAACACCATATATTTT
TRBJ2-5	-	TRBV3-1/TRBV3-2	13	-	CASSLSVQETQYF	TGTGCCAGCAGCCTTTCCGTCCAAGAGACCCAGTACTTC
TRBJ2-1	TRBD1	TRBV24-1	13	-	CATSSDRGYEQFF	TGTGCCACCAGCAGCGACAGGGGTTATGAGCAGTTCTTC
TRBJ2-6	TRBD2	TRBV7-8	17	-	CASRSTSGHSGANVLTF	TGTGCCAGCAGGTCGACTAGCGGGCACTCTGGGGCCAACGTCCTGACTTTC
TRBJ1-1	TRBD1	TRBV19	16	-	CASSPRQGARNTEAFF	TGTGCCAGTAGCCCAAGACAGGGGGCGAGGAACACTGAAGCTTTCTTT
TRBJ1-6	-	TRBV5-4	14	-	CASSFTSVDSPLHF	TGTGCCAGCAGCTTTACTTCGGTTGATTCACCCCTCCACTTT
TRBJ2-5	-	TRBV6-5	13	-	CASSPTDQETQYF	TGTGCCAGCAGTCCGACAGACCAAGAGACCCAGTACTTC
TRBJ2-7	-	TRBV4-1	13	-	CASSQDGWAEQYF	TGCGCCAGCAGCCAAGATGGTTGGGCCGAGCAGTACTTC
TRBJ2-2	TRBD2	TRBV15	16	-	CATSRDRSGGTGELFF	TGTGCCACCAGCAGAGATCGAAGCGGGGGCACCGGGGAGCTGTTTTTT
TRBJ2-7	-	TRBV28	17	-	CASSLFGRGAVGYEQYF	TGTGCCAGCAGTCTCTTTGGGCGTGGCGCAGTAGGCTACGAGCAGTACTTC
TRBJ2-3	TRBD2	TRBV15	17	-	CATSRDTSGASTDTQYF	TGTGCCACCAGCAGAGATACTAGCGGGGCTAGCACAGATACGCAGTATTTT
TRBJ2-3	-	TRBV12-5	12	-	CASVTDTDTQYF	TGTGCTAGTGTCACAGACACAGATACGCAGTATTTT
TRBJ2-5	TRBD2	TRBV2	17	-	CAGTPVFGSGGQETQYF	TGTGCCGGCACTCCAGTCTTTGGTAGCGGGGGACAAGAGACCCAGTACTTC
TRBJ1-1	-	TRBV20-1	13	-	CSASGGAGTEAFF	TGCAGTGCTAGTGGCGGGGCTGGCACTGAAGCTTTCTTT
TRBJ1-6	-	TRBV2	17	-	CASCLQGPAFYNSPLHF	TGTGCCAGCTGCCTGCAGGGCCCGGCCTTTTATAATTCACCCCTCCACTTT
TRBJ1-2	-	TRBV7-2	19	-	CASSLDPTGTMGGNYGYTF	TGTGCCAGCAGCTTAGACCCTACAGGGACCATGGGGGGGAACTATGGCTACACCTTC
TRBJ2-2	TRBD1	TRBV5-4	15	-	CASRKGQGGTGELFF	TGTGCCAGCAGAAAGGGACAGGGTGGAACCGGGGAGCTGTTTTTT
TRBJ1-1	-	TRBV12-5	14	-	CASGLSHVNTEAFF	TGTGCTAGTGGTTTGTCCCATGTGAACACTGAAGCTTTCTTT
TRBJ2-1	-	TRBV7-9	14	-	CASSAGTSYNEQFF	TGTGCCAGCAGCGCGGGGACCTCCTACAATGAGCAGTTCTTC
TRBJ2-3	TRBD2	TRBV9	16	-	CASSAHRGGLGDTQYF	TGTGCCAGCAGCGCCCACCGGGGGGGGCTGGGGGATACGCAGTATTTT
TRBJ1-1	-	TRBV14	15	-	CASSQYRDVNTEAFF	TGTGCCAGCAGCCAGTACAGAGACGTGAACACTGAAGCTTTCTTT
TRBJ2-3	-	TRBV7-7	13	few	CASSRDFTDTQYF	TGTGCCAGCAGCCGGGATTTCACAGATACGCAGTATTTT
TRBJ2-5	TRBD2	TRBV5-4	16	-	CASSSPPSGGQETQYF	TGTGCCAGCAGCTCCCCCCCTAGCGGGGGGCAAGAGACCCAGTACTTC